The rows below give T cell receptor beta chains drawn from one sample of a study of blood T cell repertoires in COVID-19. Here immunoSEQ multiplex PCR was the method, and the copy in TCRdb shows in-frame clones only, minus some. The sample lists 65,000 to 90,000 clones; roughly 87% were seen once. The source material was peripheral blood. These receptors were collected from an elderly man with acute or convalescent COVID-19. Each CDR3 is given with its conserved first and last residue. D genes are given only for firm matches.

J: TRBJ2-2
V: TRBV25-1
D: -
CDR3: CASSAPGDQGTGELFF

J: TRBJ2-1
V: TRBV7-9
D: TRBD2
CDR3: CASSLRREDYNEQFF

J: TRBJ2-1
V: TRBV3-1/TRBV3-2
D: -
CDR3: CASSQDLYVVREQFF

J: TRBJ1-2
V: TRBV4-2
D: TRBD1
CDR3: CASRESRTGNYGYTF

J: TRBJ1-2
V: TRBV7-3
D: -
CDR3: CASSPDPGVGYTF

J: TRBJ1-6
V: TRBV6-5
D: TRBD1
CDR3: CASRRQGGSPLHF

J: TRBJ1-2
V: TRBV12-3/TRBV12-4
D: -
CDR3: CASSPSGIYGYTF

J: TRBJ2-1
V: TRBV6-2/TRBV6-3
D: TRBD2
CDR3: CASSRTSFEQFF

J: TRBJ2-5
V: TRBV7-9
D: -
CDR3: CASSLPGQETQYF

J: TRBJ1-2
V: TRBV10-3
D: -
CDR3: CAISESGRFYYGYTF

J: TRBJ1-2
V: TRBV29-1
D: -
CDR3: CSVEGARYGYTF

J: TRBJ2-1
V: TRBV25-1
D: -
CDR3: CASSEIGEALYNEQFF

J: TRBJ2-1
V: TRBV9
D: TRBD2
CDR3: CASSPRAGGSYNEQFF

J: TRBJ1-1
V: TRBV11-2
D: -
CDR3: CASNPTGIAEAFF

J: TRBJ1-2
V: TRBV6-1
D: -
CDR3: CASSEGYSPGNYGYTF

J: TRBJ1-5
V: TRBV7-8
D: -
CDR3: CASSLGSRGNQPQHF

J: TRBJ1-1
V: TRBV5-1
D: -
CDR3: CASSPEVLGGGGTEAFF

J: TRBJ2-7
V: TRBV3-1/TRBV3-2
D: TRBD2
CDR3: CASSQMGTSSYEQYF

J: TRBJ1-5
V: TRBV2
D: TRBD1
CDR3: CASSDDRGDQPQHF

J: TRBJ2-3
V: TRBV12-3/TRBV12-4
D: -
CDR3: CASSLSGGTQYF

J: TRBJ2-7
V: TRBV7-8
D: TRBD1
CDR3: CASSRGTGSYEQYF

J: TRBJ1-3
V: TRBV2
D: -
CDR3: CASSVGSRGNTIYF

J: TRBJ1-4
V: TRBV3-1/TRBV3-2
D: -
CDR3: CASSPGEKLFF

J: TRBJ2-5
V: TRBV11-2
D: TRBD1
CDR3: CASSGQGIKTQYF

J: TRBJ1-1
V: TRBV19
D: -
CDR3: CASSIGVTEAFF

J: TRBJ1-3
V: TRBV19
D: TRBD1
CDR3: CASKDRASPGNTIYF

J: TRBJ2-2
V: TRBV7-2
D: -
CDR3: CASSKTLVNTNTGELFF

J: TRBJ1-4
V: TRBV7-9
D: -
CDR3: CASSFGSTNEKLFF

J: TRBJ1-2
V: TRBV6-5
D: -
CDR3: CASSSQATNYGYTF

J: TRBJ1-1
V: TRBV4-1
D: -
CDR3: CASSQDNRVNTEAFF

J: TRBJ1-5
V: TRBV4-1
D: TRBD1
CDR3: CASSQQGVNQPQHF

J: TRBJ2-1
V: TRBV7-3
D: TRBD1
CDR3: CASSPGQGRNEQFF

J: TRBJ2-7
V: TRBV4-1
D: -
CDR3: CASSQASSYEQYF

J: TRBJ1-4
V: TRBV19
D: -
CDR3: CASRKGDATNEKLFF

J: TRBJ1-4
V: TRBV10-3
D: -
CDR3: CAISPRGGTNEKLFF

J: TRBJ2-3
V: TRBV7-9
D: -
CDR3: CASSYIEAASKINTQYF

J: TRBJ2-3
V: TRBV9
D: TRBD2
CDR3: CASSFLAGGEVDTQYF

J: TRBJ1-1
V: TRBV12-3/TRBV12-4
D: -
CDR3: CASRRGVTEAFF

J: TRBJ2-7
V: TRBV3-1/TRBV3-2
D: TRBD2
CDR3: CASSQASSGSYEQYF

J: TRBJ1-1
V: TRBV6-5
D: -
CDR3: CASSYYKNTEAFF

J: TRBJ2-1
V: TRBV20-1
D: TRBD2
CDR3: CSASSGHEQFF

J: TRBJ1-3
V: TRBV6-5
D: -
CDR3: CASRSVGIGNTIYF

J: TRBJ1-2
V: TRBV2
D: -
CDR3: CASTATDYGYTF

J: TRBJ1-6
V: TRBV5-4
D: -
CDR3: CASSSVVNSPLHF

J: TRBJ2-7
V: TRBV3-1/TRBV3-2
D: TRBD1
CDR3: CASSKMDRGVYEQYF

J: TRBJ2-7
V: TRBV7-8
D: TRBD2
CDR3: CASSRGLAGTSYEQYF

J: TRBJ2-1
V: TRBV7-9
D: TRBD1
CDR3: CASSPQGTGWDNEQFF

J: TRBJ1-1
V: TRBV6-6
D: -
CDR3: CASSSTEGEAFF

J: TRBJ2-5
V: TRBV13
D: TRBD1
CDR3: CASSLKQGVETQYF

J: TRBJ2-7
V: TRBV2
D: TRBD2
CDR3: CASSEGLAGVGEQYF

J: TRBJ2-3
V: TRBV10-2
D: TRBD1
CDR3: CASSEQGAPDTQYF

J: TRBJ1-3
V: TRBV3-1/TRBV3-2
D: TRBD1
CDR3: CASSPGQGPLSGTIYF

J: TRBJ1-1
V: TRBV10-2
D: TRBD1
CDR3: CATRDRDRTEAFF

J: TRBJ1-1
V: TRBV6-1
D: TRBD1
CDR3: CASSPSAGGTEAFF

J: TRBJ1-5
V: TRBV19
D: TRBD1
CDR3: CARTDRGRDQPQHF

J: TRBJ1-2
V: TRBV3-1/TRBV3-2
D: -
CDR3: CASSPTLGANYGYTF

J: TRBJ1-2
V: TRBV18
D: TRBD1
CDR3: CASSPGTGERFGYTF

J: TRBJ1-1
V: TRBV5-4
D: TRBD1
CDR3: CASSLAGGGKNEAFF

J: TRBJ1-1
V: TRBV6-5
D: TRBD1
CDR3: CASNTQGAGTEAFF

J: TRBJ1-4
V: TRBV9
D: TRBD1
CDR3: CASSPPGIQGRLFF